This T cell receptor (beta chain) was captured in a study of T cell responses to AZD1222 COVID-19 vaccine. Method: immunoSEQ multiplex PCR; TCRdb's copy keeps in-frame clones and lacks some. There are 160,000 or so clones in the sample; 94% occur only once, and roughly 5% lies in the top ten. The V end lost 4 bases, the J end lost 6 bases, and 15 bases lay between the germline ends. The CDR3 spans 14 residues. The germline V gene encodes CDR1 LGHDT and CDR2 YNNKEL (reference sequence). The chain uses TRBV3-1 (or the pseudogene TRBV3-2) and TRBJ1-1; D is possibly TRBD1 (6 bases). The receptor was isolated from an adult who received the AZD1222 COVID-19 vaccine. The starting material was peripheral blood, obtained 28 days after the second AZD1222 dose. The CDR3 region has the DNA TGTGCCAGCAGCCTCAGGGGTAACATCGCTGAAGCTTTCTTT. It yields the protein CASSLRGNIAEAFF.